This T cell receptor (beta chain) was identified during a study of blood T cell repertoires in COVID-19. For the study at large: The cDNA or gDNA used as material had been derived from T cells, B-cell-depleted T cells, or PBMCs.

V lost 4 bases, J lost 8 bases, and 8 bases stayed unmatched. CDR1 and CDR2 (germline): MDHEN, SYDVKM. The CDR3 consists of 14 residues. Methods used by the authors: Estimates of nucleated cell counts were drawn from the amplification of reference gene primers. Libraries were prepared by immunoSEQ multiplex PCR; TCRdb keeps only in-frame clonotypes and omits some of them. V and J calls and clone size follow that table, whereas D and trimming were derived from the DNA. The table records a few hundred thousand clones, 70% to 85% of them present only once. Cohorts were based on clinical histories the participants reported.

The rearrangement links TRBV28 to TRBJ1-2, with TRBD1 identical over 9 bases. This sequence originates from a man between 40 and 49 years old who had recovered from COVID-19. Source material: PBMCs or T cells enriched from blood (not recorded which). Here the CDR3 reads CASSSPGQGRGYTF. The CDR3 region has the DNA TGTGCCAGCAGTTCTCCGGGACAGGGCCGAGGCTACACCTTC.